This TCR beta chain was recovered during a study of T cells after yellow fever vaccination. Broader study findings: A small proportion of clonotypes was detected in both the CD4 and CD8 compartments.

The germline CDR1 and CDR2 sequences are GTSNPN and SVGIG (reference sequence). The CDR3 is made up of 13 amino acids. Trimming removed 4 bases from V and 6 bases from J; junction bases left unmatched: 9. The TCR cDNA carried a universal primer site and UMIs from 5'RACE template switching. TCRdb re-analysed the 5' RACE reads in MiXCR, keeping a single row per CDR3 protein. The data hold approximately 550,000 distinct CDR3 sequences, with about 19% observed a single time. This clonotype appeared once. Antigen unknown. This clonotype was sampled from a man between 25 and 39 years old who received the YFV17D yellow fever vaccine. Here the sequenced sample was PBMCs, taken 15 days after the yellow fever booster vaccination. This chain uses TRBV30 with TRBJ2-7; the match to TRBD1 covers 7 bases. The DNA of the CDR3 is TGTGCCTGGACTCGCGACAGGGTCGGCGAGCAGTACTTC. Translated, it gives CAWTRDRVGEQYF. Full variable domain (missing parts from reference TRBV30 and TRBJ2-7): SQTIHQWPATLVQPVGSPLSLECTVEGTSNPNLYWYRQAAGRGLQLLFYSVGIGQISSEVPQNLSASRPQDRQFILSSKKLLLSDSGFYLCAWTRDRVGEQYFGPGTRLTVT.